The rows below give T cell receptor beta chains drawn from one sample of a study of OX40 agonist ivuxolimab in advanced cancers. Sequenced by immunoSEQ multiplex PCR; TCRdb stores in-frame clones only, minus some. The sample contains fewer than 130,000 clones, approximately 89% of which appear only once. The starting material was CD4+ or CD8+ T cells sorted from blood, obtained in a trial of the OX40 agonist ivuxolimab. The receptors shown here come from an adult with an advanced solid tumor such as melanoma, head and neck, liver or kidney cancer. Each CDR3 is given with its conserved first and last residue. D genes are given only for firm matches. Size is stated for part of the rows, as once, few or many counts, or as a class when the clone is expanded.

D	V	size	J	DNA	CDR3
-	TRBV30	-	TRBJ2-5	TGTGCCTGGAGGCCCCTTGCGAGGGAAGAGACCCAGTACTTC	CAWRPLAREETQYF
TRBD1	TRBV18	few	TRBJ2-7	TGTGCCAGCTCGCAACAGGGGGACGAGCAGTACTTC	CASSQQGDEQYF
-	TRBV30	-	TRBJ1-2	TGTGCCTGGAGTCGGCAGGCGAACTATGGCTACACCTTC	CAWSRQANYGYTF
-	TRBV4-1	-	TRBJ1-1	TGCGCCAGCAGCCAAGGTAGCGCCAGTAACACTGAAGCTTTCTTT	CASSQGSASNTEAFF
TRBD2	TRBV5-4	-	TRBJ2-4	TGTGCCAGCAGCTTCCCGGGAGGTCTGGCGGCAGCCAAAAACATTCAGTACTTC	CASSFPGGLAAAKNIQYF
-	TRBV5-1	-	TRBJ1-1	TGCGCCAGCAGCTTGGGGGGCGACCTGAACACTGAAGCTTTCTTT	CASSLGGDLNTEAFF
-	TRBV19	-	TRBJ2-3	TGTGCCAGTGGGGGCGAGTCTGGACAGACTTACACAGATACGCAGTATTTT	CASGGESGQTYTDTQYF
-	TRBV18	-	TRBJ2-1	TGTGCCAGCTCACCAGGCGGGGTCAATGAGCAGTTCTTC	CASSPGGVNEQFF
-	TRBV6-5	-	TRBJ2-1	TGTGCCAGCACCCACGGCGGAAATGAGCAGTTCTTC	CASTHGGNEQFF
-	TRBV7-2	-	TRBJ1-1	TGTGCCAGCAGCTTAGAGGGAAGGGGAGCTTTCTTT	CASSLEGRGAFF
-	TRBV6-1	-	TRBJ2-5	TGTGCCAGCAGTCGGCAGGGTTTGGAGACCCAGTACTTC	CASSRQGLETQYF
-	TRBV6-1	once	TRBJ2-2	TGTGCCAGCAGGCCGGAGGTCGGGGAGCTGTTTTTT	CASRPEVGELFF
-	TRBV9	-	TRBJ1-2	TGTGCCAGCAGCGTAGGGACTGCGACTAACTATGGCTACACCTTC	CASSVGTATNYGYTF
-	TRBV10-3	-	TRBJ2-2	TGTGCCATCAGTGAGTCAAGTGCACCGGGGACCGGGGAGCTGTTTTTT	CAISESSAPGTGELFF
-	TRBV7-2	-	TRBJ1-1	TGTGCCAGCAGCCCGACAGCGCCTGATACTTTCTTT	CASSPTAPDTFF
TRBD2	TRBV7-6	once	TRBJ2-1	TGTGCCAGCACCAGATCCTTGGGACTAGCGGGATACAATGAGCAGTTCTTC	CASTRSLGLAGYNEQFF
-	TRBV5-6	-	TRBJ1-2	TGTGCCAGCAGCCCCGGCTCCTATGGCTACACCTTC	CASSPGSYGYTF
-	TRBV4-3	-	TRBJ1-1	TGCGCCAGCAGCCAAGGGGTGAACACTGAAGCTTTCTTT	CASSQGVNTEAFF
-	TRBV30	-	TRBJ1-1	TGTGCCTGGAGTGTATCGGTACCCAACACTGAAGCTTTCTTT	CAWSVSVPNTEAFF
-	TRBV27	-	TRBJ1-2	TGTGCCAGCAGTTTCGCGAGGACCGATTATGGCTACACCTTC	CASSFARTDYGYTF
TRBD1	TRBV7-3	few	TRBJ1-2	TGTGCCAGCAGCTTAGACAGGGGGCGCGGTGGCTACACCTTC	CASSLDRGRGGYTF
TRBD1	TRBV9	once	TRBJ1-4	TGTGCCAGCAGCGTAGCTCCGACAGGGTCTAATGAAAAACTGTTTTTT	CASSVAPTGSNEKLFF
-	TRBV4-2	-	TRBJ1-5	TGTGCCAGCAGCCAAGATCGGGGGGTCAATCAGCCCCAGCATTTT	CASSQDRGVNQPQHF
-	TRBV5-6	-	TRBJ1-2	TGTGCCAGCAGCACCGGGGGGGGCTATGGCTACACCTTC	CASSTGGGYGYTF
-	TRBV9	-	TRBJ1-4	TGTGCCAGCAGCCTCCAGGGGACGGTGGATGAAAAACTGTTTTTT	CASSLQGTVDEKLFF
-	TRBV9	-	TRBJ2-7	TGTGCCAGCAGCGTAAGCACGGACACAGCGCGTTTCTACGAGCAGTACTTC	CASSVSTDTARFYEQYF
-	TRBV4-2	once	TRBJ1-2	TGTGCCAGCAGCCCCCTGGGGTCCTATGGCTACACCTTC	CASSPLGSYGYTF
-	TRBV7-2	once	TRBJ2-7	TGTGCCAGCAGCTCAACCGGGACGGAGTCCTACGAGCAGTACTTC	CASSSTGTESYEQYF
TRBD1	TRBV29-1	-	TRBJ1-1	TGCAGCGCAGGACAGGGGTTCACTGAAGCTTTCTTT	CSAGQGFTEAFF
-	TRBV7-2	-	TRBJ2-3	TGTGCCAGCAGCGTCACAGATACGCAGTATTTT	CASSVTDTQYF
TRBD2	TRBV30	-	TRBJ2-1	TGTGCCTCTGAGCGGGAGGGGGGTGACAATGAGCAGTTCTTC	CASEREGGDNEQFF
-	TRBV10-3	-	TRBJ2-7	TGTGCCATCGCGGCAGGGGGGTCCTACGAGCAGTACTTC	CAIAAGGSYEQYF
-	TRBV4-3	-	TRBJ2-3	TGCGCCAGCAGCCAAGAAGGCGGATATCCAGATAGTACGCAGTATTTT	CASSQEGGYPDSTQYF
TRBD1	TRBV5-8	-	TRBJ1-5	TGTGCCAGCAGCCACCCGGGGACAGGGCAGCCCCAGCATTTT	CASSHPGTGQPQHF
TRBD1	TRBV6-5	-	TRBJ2-5	TGTGCCAGCAGTTACTCGGCAGGGGGCCGGGAGACCCAGTACTTC	CASSYSAGGRETQYF
-	TRBV4-1	-	TRBJ1-3	TGCGCCAGCAGCCAAGACAGGGTACTAGGAAACACCATATATTTT	CASSQDRVLGNTIYF
-	TRBV25-1	-	TRBJ2-1	TGTGCCAGCCTACAGATTCCAGTGGGCTCCTACAATGAGCAGTTCTTC	CASLQIPVGSYNEQFF
-	TRBV30	-	TRBJ1-2	TGTGCCTGGAGTCCTCAGGGCCGGCCCTATGGCTACACCTTC	CAWSPQGRPYGYTF
-	TRBV7-2	-	TRBJ1-3	TGTGCCAGCAGCTTACAGGGGCCAACTGGGGGAAACACCATATATTTT	CASSLQGPTGGNTIYF
-	TRBV7-3	-	TRBJ1-1	TGTGCCAGCAGCTCCCAACCGAACACTGAAGCTTTCTTT	CASSSQPNTEAFF
-	TRBV19	-	TRBJ1-2	TGTGCCAGTAGTCGGCATTGGACACGGACTGAGGACTATGGCTACACCTTC	CASSRHWTRTEDYGYTF
-	TRBV2	-	TRBJ1-2	TGTGCCAGCAGCCCGGGCTATGGCTACACCTTC	CASSPGYGYTF
-	TRBV11-2	-	TRBJ1-1	TGTGCCAGCAGCTTAACGGGGAGGGCGAACACTGAAGCTTTCTTT	CASSLTGRANTEAFF
TRBD1	TRBV5-1	-	TRBJ1-4	TGCGCCAGCAGGCCACAGGGGGCGATGGAAAAACTGTTTTTT	CASRPQGAMEKLFF
-	TRBV2	-	TRBJ2-3	TGTGCCAGCAGGGTTTCCCCTAGCACAGATACGCAGTATTTT	CASRVSPSTDTQYF
-	TRBV27	-	TRBJ2-7	TGTGCCAGCAGTTTATCTCTTGGAATCGAGCAGTACTTC	CASSLSLGIEQYF
TRBD2	TRBV15	-	TRBJ2-1	TGTGCCACCAGCGCTCCCGGGACTAGCCATTCCCGGGTATACAATGAGCAGTTCTTC	CATSAPGTSHSRVYNEQFF
TRBD2	TRBV5-6	-	TRBJ2-3	TGTGCCAGCAGCTTACTACTAGCGGGGGCGGGAGATACGCAGTATTTT	CASSLLLAGAGDTQYF